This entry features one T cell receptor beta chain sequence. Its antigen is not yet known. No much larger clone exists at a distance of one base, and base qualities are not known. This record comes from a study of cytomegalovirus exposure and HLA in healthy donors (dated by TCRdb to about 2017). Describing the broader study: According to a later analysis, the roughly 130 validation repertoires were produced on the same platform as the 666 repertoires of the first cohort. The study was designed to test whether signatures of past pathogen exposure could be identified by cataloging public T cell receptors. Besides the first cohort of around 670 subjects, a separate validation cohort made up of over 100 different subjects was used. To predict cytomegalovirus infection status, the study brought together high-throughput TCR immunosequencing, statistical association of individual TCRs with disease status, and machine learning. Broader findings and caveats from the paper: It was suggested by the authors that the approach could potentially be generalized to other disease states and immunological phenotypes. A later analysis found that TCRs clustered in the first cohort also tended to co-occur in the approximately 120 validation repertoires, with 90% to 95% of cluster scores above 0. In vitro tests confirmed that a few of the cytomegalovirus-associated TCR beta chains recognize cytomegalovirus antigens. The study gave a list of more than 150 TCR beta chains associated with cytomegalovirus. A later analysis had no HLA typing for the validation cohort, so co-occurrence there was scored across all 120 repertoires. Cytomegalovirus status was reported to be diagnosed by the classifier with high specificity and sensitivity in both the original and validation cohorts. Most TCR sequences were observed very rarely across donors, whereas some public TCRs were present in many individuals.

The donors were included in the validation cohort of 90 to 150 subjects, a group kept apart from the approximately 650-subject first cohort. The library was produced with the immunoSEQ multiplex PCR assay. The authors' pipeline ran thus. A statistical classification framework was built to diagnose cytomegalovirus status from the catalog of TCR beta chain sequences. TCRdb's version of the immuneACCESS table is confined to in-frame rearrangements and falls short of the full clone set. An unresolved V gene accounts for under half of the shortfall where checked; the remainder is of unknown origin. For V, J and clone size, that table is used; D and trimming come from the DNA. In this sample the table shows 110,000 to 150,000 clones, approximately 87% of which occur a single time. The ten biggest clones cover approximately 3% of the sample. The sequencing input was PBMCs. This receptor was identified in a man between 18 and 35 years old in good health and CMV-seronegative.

The DNA sequence reads TGTGCCAGCAGCCGTGGACAGGGGAATGAAAAACTGTTTTTT. Its protein product is CASSRGQGNEKLFF. The rearrangement joined TRBV5-5 to TRBJ1-4, and 9 junction bases match TRBD1. From the cysteine through the phenylalanine, the CDR3 covers 14 amino acids. The only DNA kept is the CDR3, 42 bases in frame from the first base. Based on the germline V gene (reference sequence), the CDR1 and CDR2 sequences are SGHKS and YYEKEE. The germline V end is reduced by 4 bases and the J end by 5 bases; junction bases left unmatched: 3.